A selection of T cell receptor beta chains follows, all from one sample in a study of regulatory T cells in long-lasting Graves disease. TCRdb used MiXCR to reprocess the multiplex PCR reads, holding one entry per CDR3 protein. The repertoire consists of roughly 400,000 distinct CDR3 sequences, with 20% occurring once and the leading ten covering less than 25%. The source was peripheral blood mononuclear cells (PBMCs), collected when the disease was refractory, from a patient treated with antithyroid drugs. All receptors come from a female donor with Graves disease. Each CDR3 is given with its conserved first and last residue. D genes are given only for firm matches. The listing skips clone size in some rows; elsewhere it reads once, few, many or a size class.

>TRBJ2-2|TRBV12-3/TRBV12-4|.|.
CASSLWGQVTGELFF
TGTGCCAGCAGTTTATGGGGTCAGGTCACCGGGGAGCTGTTTTTT
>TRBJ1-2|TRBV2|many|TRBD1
CASSVQGTNYGYTF
TGTGCCAGCAGTGTACAGGGGACCAACTATGGCTACACCTTC
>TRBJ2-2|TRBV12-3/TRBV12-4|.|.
CASIAPGLSRSSGELFF
TGTGCCAGCATCGCCCCGGGACTCTCCCGTTCTTCCGGGGAGCTGTTTTTT
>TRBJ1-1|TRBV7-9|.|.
CASSPPYLNTEAFF
TGTGCCAGCAGCCCCCCTTATTTGAACACTGAAGCTTTCTTT
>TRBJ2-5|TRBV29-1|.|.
CSVGGLWVGETQYF
TGCAGCGTTGGGGGTTTGTGGGTTGGGGAGACCCAGTACTTC
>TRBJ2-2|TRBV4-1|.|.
CASSPRELFF
TGCGCCAGCAGCCCCCGGGAGCTGTTTTTT
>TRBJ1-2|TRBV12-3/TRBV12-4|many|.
CASLGGGRSGYGYTF
TGTGCCAGCCTTGGGGGCGGCCGTTCCGGCTATGGCTACACCTTC
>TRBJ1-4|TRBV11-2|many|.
CASSLDRPRRGAANEKLFF
TGTGCCAGCAGCTTAGACAGGCCCCGTCGTGGGGCGGCTAATGAAAAACTGTTTTTT
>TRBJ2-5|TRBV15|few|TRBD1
CATSWGQGETQYF
TGTGCCACCAGCTGGGGACAGGGGGAGACCCAGTACTTC
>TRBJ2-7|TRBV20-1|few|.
CSARDLAEHSYEQYF
TGCAGTGCTAGAGATTTAGCGGAACACTCCTACGAGCAGTACTTC
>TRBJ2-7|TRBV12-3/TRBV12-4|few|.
CASSPPRQNYEQYF
TGTGCCAGCAGTCCTCCGAGACAGAACTACGAGCAGTACTTC
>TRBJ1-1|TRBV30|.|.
CAWRLGFTEAFF
TGTGCCTGGAGACTGGGATTTACTGAAGCTTTCTTT
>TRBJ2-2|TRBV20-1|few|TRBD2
CSAREAGGPTGELFF
TGCAGTGCTAGAGAAGCGGGAGGGCCCACCGGGGAGCTGTTTTTT
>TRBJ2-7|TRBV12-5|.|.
CASGGPGSYEQYF
TGTGCTAGTGGGGGACCAGGATCCTACGAGCAGTACTTC